This T cell receptor beta chain derives from a study of T cells after yellow fever vaccination. TCRdb called the 5' RACE reads again in MiXCR, with one record for every CDR3 protein. The table shows 250,000 to 300,000 distinct CDR3 sequences, with 5.2% occurring only once. This clonotype was detected many times. The V gene's germline CDR1 is SGHRS and CDR2 YFSETQ. The CDR3 spans 15 residues. Between the trimmed V and J ends, which lost 2 bases and 2 bases, there was a span of 8 bases. J is TRBJ2-6 and V is TRBV5-1, with D possibly matching TRBD1 (5 bases). The source was CD4+ T cells sorted from PBMCs, collected on the day of the yellow fever booster vaccination. The TCR comes from a man between 18 and 29 years old who received the YFV17D yellow fever vaccine. The CDR3 loop reads CASSFQGAGANVLTF. As DNA, the CDR3 is TGCGCCAGCAGCTTTCAGGGCGCTGGGGCCAACGTCCTGACTTTC.